This T cell receptor (beta chain) derives from a study of cytomegalovirus exposure and HLA in healthy donors. Study-wide results and limits: V- and J-gene trimming in TCR beta was tied to a missense DCLRE1C variant by an analysis performed later.

It was with 60 Vbeta and 13 Jbeta primers that the PCR ran. Some clones are missing from TCRdb's copy, which holds only in-frame ones; the method was immunoSEQ multiplex PCR. The table lists about 150,000 clones, around three quarters of them singletons. To note about this clone: Its matching antigen is unknown.

CDR1 SGHRS and CDR2 YFSETQ come from the germline V gene. The CDR3 length is 15 residues. V dropped 1 base and J dropped 7; count of bases not matched to a gene: 8. Source material: PBMCs. The TCR originated in a woman aged 40 to 50 in good health and CMV-seronegative. The gene calls are TRBV5-1 and TRBJ2-1, with TRBD1 matching over 7 bases. The CDR3 sequence: CASSLPGTATNEQFF. CDR3 sequence (DNA): TGCGCCAGCAGCTTGCCAGGGACAGCGACTAATGAGCAGTTCTTC.